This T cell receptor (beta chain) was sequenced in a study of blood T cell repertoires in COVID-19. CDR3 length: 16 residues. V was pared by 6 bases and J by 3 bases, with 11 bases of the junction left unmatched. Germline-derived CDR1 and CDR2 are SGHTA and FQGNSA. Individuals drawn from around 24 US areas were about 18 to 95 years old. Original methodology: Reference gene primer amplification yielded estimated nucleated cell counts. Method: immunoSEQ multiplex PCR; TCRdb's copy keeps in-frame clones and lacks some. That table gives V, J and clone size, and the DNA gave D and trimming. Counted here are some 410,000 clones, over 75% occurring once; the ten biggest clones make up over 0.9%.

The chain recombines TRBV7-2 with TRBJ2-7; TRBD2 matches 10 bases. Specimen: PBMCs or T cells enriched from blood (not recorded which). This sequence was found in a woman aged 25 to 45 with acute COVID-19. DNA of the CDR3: TGTGCCAGCAGACTAGTCGGTCTAGCGGGGGACTACGAGCAGTACTTC. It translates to CASRLVGLAGDYEQYF.